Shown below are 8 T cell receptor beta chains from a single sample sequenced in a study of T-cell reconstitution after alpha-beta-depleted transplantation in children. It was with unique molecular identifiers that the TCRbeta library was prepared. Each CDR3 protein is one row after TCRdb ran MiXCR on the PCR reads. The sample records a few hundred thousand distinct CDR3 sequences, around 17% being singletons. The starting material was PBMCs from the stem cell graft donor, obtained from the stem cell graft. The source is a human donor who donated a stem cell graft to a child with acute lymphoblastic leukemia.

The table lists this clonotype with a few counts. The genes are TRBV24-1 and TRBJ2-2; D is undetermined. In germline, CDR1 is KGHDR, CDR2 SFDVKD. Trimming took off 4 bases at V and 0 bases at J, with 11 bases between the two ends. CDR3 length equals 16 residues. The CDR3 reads CATSEGSIANTGELFF. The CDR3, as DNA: TGTGCCACCAGTGAGGGCAGCATAGCGAACACCGGGGAGCTGTTTTTT.

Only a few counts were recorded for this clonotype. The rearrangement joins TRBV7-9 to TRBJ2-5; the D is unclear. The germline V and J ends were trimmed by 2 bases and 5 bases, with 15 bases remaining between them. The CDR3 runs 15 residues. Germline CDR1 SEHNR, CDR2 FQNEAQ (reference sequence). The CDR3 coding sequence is TGTGCCAGCAGCTTAAACAGTGTCGGTTCGGAGACCCAGTACTTC. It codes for CASSLNSVGSETQYF.

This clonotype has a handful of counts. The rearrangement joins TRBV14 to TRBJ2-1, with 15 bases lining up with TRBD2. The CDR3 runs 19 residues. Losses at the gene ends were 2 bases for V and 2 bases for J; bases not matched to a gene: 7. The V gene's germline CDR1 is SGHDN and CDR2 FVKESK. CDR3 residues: CASSQFGTSGRIAYNEQFF. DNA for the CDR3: TGTGCCAGCAGCCAATTCGGGACTAGCGGGAGGATCGCCTACAATGAGCAGTTCTTC.

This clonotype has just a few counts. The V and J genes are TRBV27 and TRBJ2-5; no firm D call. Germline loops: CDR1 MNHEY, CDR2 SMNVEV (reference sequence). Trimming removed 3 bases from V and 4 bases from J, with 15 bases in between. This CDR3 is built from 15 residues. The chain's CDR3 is CASSFLFRWAETQYF. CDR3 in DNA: TGTGCCAGCAGTTTTCTCTTTAGGTGGGCAGAGACCCAGTACTTC.

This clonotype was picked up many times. Here the CDR3 DNA reads TGTGCCAGCAGCTTTGGGACAGGGTACGAGCAGTACTTC. Translated: CASSFGTGYEQYF. The chain recombines TRBV11-2 with TRBJ2-7; 9 positions match TRBD1. The CDR3 is 13 residues long. V trimming: 3 bases; J trimming: 4 bases; junction bases outside the gene matches: 1. Germline loops: CDR1 SGHAT, CDR2 FQNNGV.

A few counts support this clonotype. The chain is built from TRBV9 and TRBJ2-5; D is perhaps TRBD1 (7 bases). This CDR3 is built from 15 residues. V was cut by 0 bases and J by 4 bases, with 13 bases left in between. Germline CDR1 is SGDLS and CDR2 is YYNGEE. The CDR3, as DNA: TGTGCCAGCAGCGTAGTTGAGCAGGGGGGAGAGACCCAGTACTTC. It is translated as CASSVVEQGGETQYF.

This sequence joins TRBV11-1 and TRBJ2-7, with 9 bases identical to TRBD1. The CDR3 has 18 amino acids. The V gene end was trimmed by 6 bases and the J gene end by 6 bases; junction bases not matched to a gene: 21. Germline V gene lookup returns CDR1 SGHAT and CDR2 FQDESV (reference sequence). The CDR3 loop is CASSLSHGTGPSETEQYF. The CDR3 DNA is TGTGCCAGCAGTTTATCACATGGGACAGGGCCTAGCGAAACCGAGCAGTACTTC. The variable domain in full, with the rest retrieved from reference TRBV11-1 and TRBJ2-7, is EAEVAQSPRYKITEKSQAVAFWCDPISGHATLYWYRQILGQGPELLVQFQDESVVDDSQLPKDRFSAERLKGVDSTLKIQPAELGDSAMYLCASSLSHGTGPSETEQYFGPGTRLTVT.

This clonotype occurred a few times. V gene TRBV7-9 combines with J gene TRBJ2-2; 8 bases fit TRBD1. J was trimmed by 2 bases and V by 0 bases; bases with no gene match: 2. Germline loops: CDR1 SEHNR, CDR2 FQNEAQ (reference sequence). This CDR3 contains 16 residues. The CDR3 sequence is CASSLAPGGNTGELFF. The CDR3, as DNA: TGTGCCAGCAGCTTAGCGCCAGGGGGCAACACCGGGGAGCTGTTTTTT.